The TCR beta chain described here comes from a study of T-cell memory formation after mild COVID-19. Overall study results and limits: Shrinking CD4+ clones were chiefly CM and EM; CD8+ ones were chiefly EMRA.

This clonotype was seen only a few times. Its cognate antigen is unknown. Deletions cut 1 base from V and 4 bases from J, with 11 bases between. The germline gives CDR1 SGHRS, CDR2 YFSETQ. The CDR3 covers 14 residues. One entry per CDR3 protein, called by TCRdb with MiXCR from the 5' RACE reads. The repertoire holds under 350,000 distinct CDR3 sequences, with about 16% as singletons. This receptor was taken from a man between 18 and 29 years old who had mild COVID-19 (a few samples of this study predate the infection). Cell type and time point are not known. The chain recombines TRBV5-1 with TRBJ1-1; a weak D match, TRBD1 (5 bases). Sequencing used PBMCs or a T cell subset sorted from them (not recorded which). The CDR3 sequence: CASSLWAGPTEAFF. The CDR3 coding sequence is TGCGCCAGCAGCTTGTGGGCAGGGCCCACTGAAGCTTTCTTT.